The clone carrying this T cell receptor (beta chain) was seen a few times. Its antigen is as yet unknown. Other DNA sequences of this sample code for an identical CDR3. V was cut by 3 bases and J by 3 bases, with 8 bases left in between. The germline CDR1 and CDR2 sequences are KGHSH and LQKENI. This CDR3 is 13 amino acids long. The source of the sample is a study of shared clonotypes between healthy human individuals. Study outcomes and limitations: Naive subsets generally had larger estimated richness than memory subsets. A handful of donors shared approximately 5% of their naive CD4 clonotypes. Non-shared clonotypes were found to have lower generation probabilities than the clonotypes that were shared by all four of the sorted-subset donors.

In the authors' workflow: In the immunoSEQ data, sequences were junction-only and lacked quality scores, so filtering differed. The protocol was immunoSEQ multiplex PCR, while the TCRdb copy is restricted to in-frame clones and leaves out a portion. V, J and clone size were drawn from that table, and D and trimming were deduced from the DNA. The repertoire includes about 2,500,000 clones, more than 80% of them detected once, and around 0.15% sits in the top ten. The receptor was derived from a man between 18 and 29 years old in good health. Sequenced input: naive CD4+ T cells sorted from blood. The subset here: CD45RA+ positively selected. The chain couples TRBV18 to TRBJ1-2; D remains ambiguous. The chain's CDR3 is CASSPGLDYGYTF. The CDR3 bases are TGTGCCAGCTCACCGGGCCTAGACTATGGCTACACCTTC.